The 16 T cell receptor beta chains given below trace back to one sample, sequenced in a study of naive CD8 T cells in extremely preterm neonates. Assay used: immunoSEQ multiplex PCR; TCRdb lists only in-frame clones, some missing. This table holds approximately 6,500 clones, around 98% found once. The sequenced sample consisted of naive CD8+ T cells from blood. The receptors stem from a human donor in good health.

J is TRBJ2-7 and V is TRBV27, with 7 bases aligning to TRBD1. V shed 4 bases, J shed 3 bases, and the junction held 6 bases outside the gene matches. Germline-derived CDR1 and CDR2 are MNHEY and SMNVEV (reference sequence). The CDR3 has 14 amino acids. Here the CDR3 reads CASSSGQDFYEQYF. CDR3 DNA sequence: TGTGCCAGCAGTTCCGGACAGGACTTCTACGAGCAGTACTTC.

This chain links TRBV14 with TRBJ1-2, with no clear D. Germline lookup yields CDR1 SGHDN and CDR2 FVKESK. The length of the CDR3 is 15 residues. Trimming stripped 0 bases from V and 5 bases from J, with 13 bases between. CDR3 region: CASSQDYSERYGYTF. The CDR3 bases are TGTGCCAGCAGCCAAGACTACAGTGAAAGATATGGCTACACCTTC.

The chain links TRBV5-1 to TRBJ2-3; maybe TRBD2 (6 bases). Trimming pared 8 bases from V and 4 bases from J, leaving 11 bases between. CDR1 and CDR2 from the germline V gene are SGHRS and YFSETQ. The CDR3 has 12 residues. This CDR3 is CASGTGADTQYF. The DNA for the CDR3 is TGCGCCAGTGGAACGGGGGCAGATACGCAGTATTTT.

The genes are TRBV11-2 and TRBJ2-1; tentatively, D is TRBD1 (5 bases). CDR1 is SGHAT, CDR2 FQNNGV, per germline. The CDR3 is made up of 15 amino acids. V was cut by 4 bases and J by 4 bases, with 14 bases left in between. CDR3 protein: CASSWGRDRYNEQFF. The CDR3 nucleotides read TGTGCCAGCAGCTGGGGCAGGGATCGGTACAATGAGCAGTTCTTC.

V is TRBV28 and J is TRBJ1-1; D possibly corresponds to TRBD1 (6 bases). From germline, CDR1 is MDHEN and CDR2 SYDVKM. The CDR3 length is 18 residues. V lost 3 bases to trimming and J lost 5 bases, with 25 bases between them. The CDR3 bases are TGTGCCAGCAGTTTGAGGACAGAAGGGCCTAACGAGAGAACTGAAGCTTTCTTT. Translated, it gives CASSLRTEGPNERTEAFF.

V usage is TRBV4-1 and J usage is TRBJ2-7; D might be TRBD2 (5 bases). Germline V gives CDR1 MGHRA, CDR2 YSYEKL. Between the trimmed V and J ends, which lost 5 bases and 2 bases, there was a span of 16 bases. CDR3 length equals 15 residues. The CDR3: CASSEVNTAAYEQYF. Here the CDR3 DNA reads TGCGCCAGCAGCGAAGTAAACACAGCGGCCTACGAGCAGTACTTC.

V and J are TRBV6-4 and TRBJ2-5; the D gene is possibly TRBD1 (5 bases). The CDR3 is made up of 14 amino acids. Trimming took off 0 bases at V and 7 bases at J, with 12 bases between the two ends. Per germline, CDR1 MRHNA and CDR2 SNTAGT. In DNA, the CDR3 is TGTGCCAGCAGTGACTCAAGGCTTAGGGGGACCCAGTACTTC. It encodes CASSDSRLRGTQYF.

The chain couples TRBV14 to TRBJ1-1; D ambiguous. Germline V lookup: CDR1 SGHDN, CDR2 FVKESK. Trimming removed 4 bases at V and 0 bases at J, with 12 bases between. The CDR3 loop spans 15 amino acids. CDR3 sequence reads: CASSRGRVMNTEAFF. The CDR3 nucleotides are TGTGCCAGCAGCCGAGGGAGAGTTATGAACACTGAAGCTTTCTTT.

This sequence joins TRBV7-9 and TRBJ2-7, with a weak D call TRBD2 (5 bases). Germline loops: CDR1 SEHNR, CDR2 FQNEAQ (reference sequence). The V end lost 6 bases, the J end lost 0 bases, and 12 bases lay between the germline ends. This CDR3 is built from 14 residues. CDR3 coding DNA: TGTGCCAGCAGTTCGCCGGGGTCCTCCTACGAGCAGTACTTC. This codes for CASSSPGSSYEQYF.

This sequence joins TRBV11-3 and TRBJ1-1; 9 nucleotides agree with TRBD1. The CDR3 has 14 residues. Germline V gene sequence: CDR1 SGHNT, CDR2 YENEEA. J lost 7 bases, V lost 0 bases, and 3 bases had no gene match. CDR3 nucleotides: TGTGCCAGCAGCTTAGACGGGGACAGGGATGAAGCTTTCTTT. Its translation: CASSLDGDRDEAFF.

The gene calls are TRBV5-4 and TRBJ2-1; the match to TRBD2 covers 11 bases. This CDR3 spans 14 amino acids. Trimming took 4 bases from V and 7 from J; bases not matched to a gene: 4. Germline CDR1 reads SGHNT; CDR2 reads YYREEE (reference sequence). DNA of the CDR3: TGTGCCAGCAGCCCCACTAGCGGGAGTAATGAGCAGTTCTTC. This encodes CASSPTSGSNEQFF. Drawing the rest from reference TRBV5-4 and TRBJ2-1, the complete variable domain is ETGVTQSPTHLIKTRGQQVTLRCSSQSGHNTVSWYQQALGQGPQFIFQYYREEENGRGNFPPRFSGLQFPNYSSELNVNALELDDSALYLCASSPTSGSNEQFFGPGTRLTVL.

This chain joins TRBV28 and TRBJ2-5; TRBD1 matches 11 bases. Trimming removed 11 bases from V and 4 bases from J; junction bases left unmatched: 6. Germline V gene data show CDR1 as MDHEN and CDR2 as SYDVKM. This CDR3 comprises 13 residues. CDR3 region: CAGQGALSETQYF. DNA for the CDR3: TGTGCCGGACAGGGGGCATTATCAGAGACCCAGTACTTC.

The genes are TRBV25-1 and TRBJ1-1, with D hard to call. With 6 bases removed from V and 5 bases from J, the gap between germline ends came to 7 bases. Per germline, CDR1 MGHDK and CDR2 SYGVNS. The CDR3 extends over 11 amino acids. The CDR3 DNA follows: TGTGCCAGCAGAAAGAGTACTGAAGCTTTCTTT. Encoded protein: CASRKSTEAFF.

The chain's CDR3 is CSVEEGSAHEQYF. DNA for the CDR3: TGCAGCGTTGAAGAAGGTAGCGCCCACGAGCAGTACTTC. The chain couples TRBV29-1 to TRBJ2-7, with D perhaps matching TRBD2 (5 bases). CDR3 size: 13 residues. Germline V lookup: CDR1 SQVTM, CDR2 ANQGSEA. Trimming stripped 0 bases from V and 5 bases from J, with 11 bases between.

The chain has TRBV12-2 and TRBJ1-2. TRBV12-2 is termed a pseudogene. CDR3 length: 17 amino acids. The CDR3: CASRFVRTPRKIYGYTF. The CDR3 nucleotides read TGTGCAAGTCGCTTTGTCAGGACTCCACGAAAGATCTATGGCTACACCTTC.

The chain joins TRBV9 to TRBJ2-5; no firm D call. Matching the DNA end better, TRBJ2-7 makes the J call doubtful. The germline V gene has CDR1 SGDLS and CDR2 YYNGEE. There are 15 residues in the CDR3. The CDR3 region is CASSVTLDGDYEQYF. In DNA, the CDR3 is TGTGCCAGCAGCGTAACTTTGGACGGAGACTACGAGCAGTACTTC.